This TCR beta chain derives from a study of CD8 T cells in ankylosing spondylitis (TCRdb year 2017). Context from the whole study: The study profiled T cell receptor beta repertoires in healthy donors and ankylosing spondylitis patients to find disease-linked TCR variants. The full study cohort was made up of about two dozen ankylosing spondylitis patients and approximately 100 healthy donors. Peripheral blood was sampled, and synovial fluid was additionally collected from ankylosing spondylitis patients. What the study reported, not specific to this receptor: Blood from ankylosing spondylitis patients appeared to be characterized by a TCR beta motif composed of under 10 highly homologous amino acid variants. Some motif variants were previously reported in synovial fluid and blood of reactive arthritis patients, suggesting common disease-initiation mechanisms. The disease-linked clones showed a CD8+ phenotype and occurred at relatively low frequencies in peripheral blood. The disease-linked clones were reported as significantly enriched in matched synovial fluid samples from ankylosing spondylitis patients.

This clonotype was picked up many times. The target of this receptor is not known. No base qualities exist here, and no much larger clone lies one base off it. The sequencing machine was an Illumina MiSeq. TCR beta libraries were prepared by quantitative 5'-RACE with molecular barcodes. For the original study's pipeline: To identify disease-linked TCR variants, a new computational method was used, one built on a probabilistic model of VDJ rearrangement. The public reads were quality trimmed at Q25 with fastp and then assembled into clones with MiXCR by TCRdb, keeping productive beta chains. Entries are consolidated by CDR3 protein sequence, retaining the most common genes and DNA. The V and J calls here are based on TCRdb, not the publication. The sample yields 25,000 or so distinct CDR3 sequences; over 6.5% were counted once. The ten largest clones take up 30% of the sample. For CDR1 and CDR2, the germline V gene lists SQVTM and ANQGSEA. From the cysteine through the phenylalanine, the CDR3 covers 10 amino acids. Left in the record is the CDR3 DNA by itself, 30 bases read in frame from the first base. The germline ends are 7 bases apart after V is trimmed by 6 bases and J by 8 bases.

The chain employs TRBV29-1 and TRBJ2-2, and possibly TRBD1, on 6 matching bases. The sample taken for sequencing was blood. This receptor was taken from a male donor with ankylosing spondylitis or in good health (not recorded which). The bases are TGCAGCGTCGGACAGGGGGAGCTGTTTTTT. Its protein reads: CSVGQGELFF.